The clone carrying this T cell receptor (beta chain) was counted between two and nine times. What it recognizes is unknown. Expressed TCRB transcripts were sequenced because the entire RNA isolate underwent reverse transcription. The table came from immunoSEQ multiplex PCR; TCRdb's copy has only in-frame clones and leaves some out. The table records about 340,000 clones, less than 15% of them present only once. These data come from a study of beta chain features in type 1 diabetes. General study results and limits: People with Type 1 diabetes carried modestly yet significantly shorter TCRB CDR3s in all four CD4+ subsets. Any HLA effect on TCRB rearrangement was left unresolved by small sub-analyses.

The V segment lost 0 bases and the J segment 2 bases; nucleotides outside the gene matches: 10. Germline V gene sequence: CDR1 LNHNV, CDR2 YYDKDF (reference sequence). CDR3 length: 18 residues. The sample consisted of naive CD4+ T cells from blood. V usage is TRBV15 and J usage is TRBJ2-1; TRBD2 matches 7 bases. The receptor was isolated from a woman under 30 with type 1 diabetes. The CDR3 protein is CATSREEWLAGAYNEQFF. The CDR3 bases are TGTGCCACCAGCAGAGAGGAGTGGTTGGCGGGAGCCTACAATGAGCAGTTCTTC.